The 17 T cell receptor beta chains listed next were all sequenced from one sample in a study of shared clonotypes between healthy human individuals. Naive CD8 cells, CD45RO-negative and positively selected for CCR7, excluded terminally differentiated effector memory CD45RA+ cells. This table comes from immunoSEQ multiplex PCR, and its TCRdb copy is limited to in-frame clones, with some not included. Here the sample spans more than 500,000 clones, approximately 95% being singletons. Specimen: naive CD8+ T cells sorted from blood. The receptors come from a woman in her twenties or thirties in good health.

The CDR3 DNA is TGTGCCAGTAGAGACTCCGAGTTCCAAGAGACCCAGTACTTC. Protein: CASRDSEFQETQYF. The chain employs TRBV19 and TRBJ2-5; D is undetermined. CDR1 and CDR2 from the germline V gene are LNHDA and SQIVND (reference sequence). This CDR3 region has 14 residues. The ends were cut back, 6 bases at V and 1 base at J, with 12 bases in the middle.

V gene TRBV12-5 combines with J gene TRBJ2-1, with 10 nucleotides matching TRBD2. Unmatched junction bases numbered 8, after V lost 5 bases and J lost 7 bases. Germline-derived CDR1 and CDR2 are LGHNT and FRNRAP. The CDR3 covers 15 residues. The CDR3 spells CASGPEREGRNEQFF. The DNA of the CDR3 is TGTGCTAGTGGTCCAGAGCGGGAGGGCCGAAATGAGCAGTTCTTC.

The rearrangement joins TRBV27 to TRBJ2-7, with TRBD1 as a possible D gene (6 bases). The germline V gene encodes CDR1 MNHEY and CDR2 SMNVEV (reference sequence). Trimming pared 5 bases from V and 5 bases from J, leaving 19 bases between. The CDR3 runs 15 residues. CDR3 bases: TGTGCCAGCAGTCAGCCGGGACACCCGTTACACGAGCAGTACTTC. This translates into CASSQPGHPLHEQYF.

V is TRBV7-9 and J is TRBJ1-1; 7 positions agree with TRBD1. Per the germline V gene, CDR1 is SEHNR and CDR2 is FQNEAQ (reference sequence). There are 17 residues in the CDR3. The V segment lost 4 bases and the J segment 0 bases; nucleotides outside the gene matches: 11. CDR3 sequence reads: CASSSHRGGMVNTEAFF. Written as DNA, the CDR3 is TGTGCCAGCAGCTCCCACAGGGGCGGCATGGTGAACACTGAAGCTTTCTTT.

CDR3 bases: TGCGCCAGCCTCGGGGGAGGTTCTCCCTACGAGCAGTACTTC. It is translated as CASLGGGSPYEQYF. The rearrangement links TRBV10-2 to TRBJ2-7, with D possibly being TRBD2 (6 bases). Germline CDR1 and CDR2: WSHSY and SAAADI. The CDR3 sequence is 14 residues long. V lost 8 bases, J lost 2 bases, and 16 bases lay in between.

CDR3 sequence: CASSYAGLMYEQYF. DNA of the CDR3: TGTGCCAGCAGTTACGCGGGCCTGATGTACGAGCAGTACTTC. The chain couples TRBV6-5 to TRBJ2-7; tentative D call: TRBD2 (5 bases). This CDR3 has 14 residues. V lost 2 bases and J lost 4, with 12 bases in between. Germline-derived CDR1 and CDR2 are MNHEY and SVGAGI.

The J gene is TRBJ2-1, the V gene TRBV9; 8 positions match TRBD2. Germline CDR1 is SGDLS and CDR2 is YYNGEE. This CDR3 has 15 residues. The junction had 9 bases not matched to a gene; V was cut back by 3 bases and J by 7 bases. CDR3 protein: CASSGGGRLGNEQFF. CDR3 DNA sequence: TGTGCCAGCAGCGGCGGGGGGAGACTGGGTAATGAGCAGTTCTTC. The whole variable domain, remainder taken from reference TRBV9 and TRBJ2-1, is DSGVTQTPKHLITATGQRVTLRCSPRSGDLSVYWYQQSLDQGLQFLIQYYNGEERAKGNILERFSAQQFPDLHSELNLSSLELGDSALYFCASSGGGRLGNEQFFGPGTRLTVL.

The chain is built from TRBV15 and TRBJ1-3; D might be TRBD1 (6 bases). The CDR3 totals 16 residues. Germline CDR1 is LNHNV and CDR2 is YYDKDF (reference sequence). V was trimmed by 4 bases and J by 1 base, leaving 14 bases between them. CDR3 bases: TGTGCCACCAGCACCACACAGGGATTTTCTGGAAACACCATATATTTT. It specifies CATSTTQGFSGNTIYF.

The gene calls are TRBV27 and TRBJ2-7; 7 bases are a match to TRBD2. Germline CDR1 reads MNHEY; CDR2 reads SMNVEV (reference sequence). The CDR3 runs 14 residues. V lost 1 base to trimming and J lost 4 bases; unmatched junction nucleotides: 4. CDR3 in amino acids: CASSLLAGVYEQYF. Here the CDR3 DNA reads TGTGCCAGCAGTTTATTGGCGGGAGTTTACGAGCAGTACTTC.

The chain is built from TRBV7-9 and TRBJ2-5, with D possibly being TRBD1 (5 bases). Germline-derived CDR1 and CDR2 are SEHNR and FQNEAQ (reference sequence). CDR3 length: 14 residues. Trimming shortened V by 4 bases and J by 3 bases, and 12 bases separated the two germline ends. The CDR3 region has the DNA TGTGCCAGCAGCTCCACTACAGGAGAAGAGACCCAGTACTTC. Amino acids: CASSSTTGEETQYF.

This chain connects TRBV7-9 to TRBJ1-2, with D tentatively TRBD1 (5 bases). Trimming pared 1 base from V and 4 bases from J, leaving 10 bases between. The CDR3 loop spans 14 amino acids. Germline CDR1 SEHNR, CDR2 FQNEAQ (reference sequence). CDR3 residues: CASSLGEGFYGYTF. CDR3 nucleotide sequence: TGTGCCAGCAGCTTAGGCGAGGGGTTCTATGGCTACACCTTC.

This chain joins TRBV6-4 and TRBJ2-2; TRBD1 or TRBD2 may be the D gene (5 bases each). CDR3 size: 16 residues. Between the trimmed V and J ends, which lost 2 bases and 4 bases, there was a span of 14 bases. CDR1 MRHNA and CDR2 SNTAGT come from the germline V gene. This CDR3 reads CASSDRQGPTTGELFF. In nucleotides, the CDR3 is TGTGCCAGCAGTGACAGGCAGGGACCGACCACCGGGGAGCTGTTTTTT.

This clone was recorded once. The CDR3 here is CASSYTGGYNEQFF. Written as DNA, the CDR3 is TGTGCCAGCAGTTACACGGGAGGGTACAATGAGCAGTTCTTC. J is TRBJ2-1 and V is TRBV6-6, with 8 nucleotides matching TRBD2. J lost 4 bases, V lost 2 bases, and 1 base had no gene match. Per germline, CDR1 MNHNY and CDR2 SVGAGI (reference sequence). The CDR3 loop spans 14 amino acids.

The CDR3 region has the DNA TGTGCCAGCAGCTTGTTGCGGGACGAAAATGAGCAGTTCTTC. Translation gives CASSLLRDENEQFF. V and J are TRBV5-6 and TRBJ2-1; D is perhaps TRBD2 (6 bases). CDR3 length equals 14 residues. Trimming took off 1 base at V and 7 bases at J, with 12 bases between the two ends. Germline assignment: CDR1 SGHDT and CDR2 YYEEEE.

The chain combines TRBV2 with TRBJ1-1; perhaps TRBD1 as D (5 bases). Trimming cost V 7 bases and J 1 base, with 13 bases left between them. CDR1 is SNHLY, CDR2 FYNNEI, per germline. This CDR3 has 14 residues. The DNA of the CDR3 is TGTGCCAGCATCCCCGGGACGGGGAACACTGAAGCTTTCTTT. Residues: CASIPGTGNTEAFF.

J is TRBJ2-7 and V is TRBV28, with D perhaps TRBD1 (6 bases). This CDR3 contains 14 residues. Trimming took off 5 bases at V and 9 bases at J, with 20 bases between the two ends. Germline loops: CDR1 MDHEN, CDR2 SYDVKM. For the CDR3, the DNA is TGTGCCAGCAGTCCTACTGACAGGAATGGTGTGCAGTACTTC. Residues: CASSPTDRNGVQYF.

CDR3 sequence (DNA): TGCGCCAGCAGCCAAACTAGCGGAGCCGACTACGAGCAGTACTTC. It codes for CASSQTSGADYEQYF. The V gene is TRBV4-1, the J gene TRBJ2-7, with TRBD2 matching over 8 bases. The CDR3 has 15 amino acids. Germline V gene data show CDR1 as MGHRA and CDR2 as YSYEKL. The ends lost 2 bases at V and 3 bases at J; junction bases unmatched: 6.